This is a list of T cell receptor beta chains from one sample in a study of CD8+ T cells in alopecia areata. Sequencing used immunoSEQ multiplex PCR; TCRdb keeps in-frame clones, though not all of them. Here the sample spans approximately 210,000 clones, approximately 72% being singletons. Sequenced material: CD4+ T cells sorted from blood, taken around week 44, from a patient treated with tofacitinib. All receptors come from a human donor with alopecia areata. The CDR3 runs from the conserved cysteine through the conserved F or W. A D gene is named only where the DNA matches it firmly. Rows may omit the clone size; those that give it use once, few, many or a size class.

v_call,d_call,j_call,clone_size,cdr3_aa,cdr3_nt
TRBV30,NA,TRBJ2-7,NA,CAWSGIFYEQYF,TGTGCCTGGAGTGGGATTTTCTACGAGCAGTACTTC
TRBV7-2,NA,TRBJ1-4,few,CASSLSGLFF,TGTGCCAGCAGCTTAAGCGGGCTGTTTTTT
TRBV7-6,NA,TRBJ2-5,NA,CASSLGRQQETQYF,TGTGCCAGCAGCTTAGGAAGACAGCAAGAGACCCAGTACTTC
TRBV27,NA,TRBJ1-2,NA,CASSPGPIQGYTF,TGTGCCAGCAGTCCCGGGCCAATACAGGGCTACACCTTC
TRBV30,NA,TRBJ1-1,once,CASKRVDGNTEAFF,TGTGCCTCGAAAAGGGTGGACGGGAACACTGAAGCTTTCTTT
TRBV15,NA,TRBJ2-7,NA,CATRGTANEQYF,TGTGCCACCAGAGGGACCGCTAACGAGCAGTACTTC
TRBV4-3,NA,TRBJ1-5,once,CASSQDQNGGSQPQHF,TGCGCCAGCAGCCAAGATCAAAACGGGGGGAGTCAGCCCCAGCATTTT
TRBV9,NA,TRBJ1-1,NA,CASSVGPSTEAFF,TGTGCCAGCAGCGTAGGCCCTTCCACTGAAGCTTTCTTT
TRBV30,TRBD1,TRBJ1-2,NA,CAWSPQGIGGYTF,TGTGCCTGGAGCCCACAGGGGATTGGTGGCTACACCTTC
TRBV29-1,NA,TRBJ1-4,NA,CSVDFYGKLFF,TGCAGCGTTGATTTTTATGGAAAACTGTTTTTT
TRBV29-1,NA,TRBJ1-2,NA,CIAGPLGQGATNYGYTF,TGCATCGCCGGACCCCTAGGGCAGGGAGCTACTAACTATGGCTACACCTTC
TRBV29-1,NA,TRBJ1-1,few,CSVWGNTEAFF,TGCAGCGTTTGGGGCAACACTGAAGCTTTCTTT
TRBV5-1,TRBD2,TRBJ2-7,NA,CASSLVAAGVGEQYF,TGCGCCAGCAGCTTGGTGGCAGCGGGGGTCGGCGAGCAGTACTTC
TRBV11-1,NA,TRBJ2-5,NA,CASSLRPSSQETQYF,TGTGCCAGCAGCTTACGTCCCAGCTCGCAAGAGACCCAGTACTTC
TRBV4-3,NA,TRBJ1-1,few,CASSQDPGGEAFF,TGCGCCAGCAGCCAAGATCCGGGGGGTGAAGCTTTCTTT
TRBV23-1,TRBD1,TRBJ2-1,few,CASSQEPQGVDEQFF,TGCGCCAGCAGTCAGGAACCCCAGGGGGTGGATGAGCAGTTCTTC
TRBV5-1,TRBD2,TRBJ2-1,few,CASSLGLAGDNEQFF,TGCGCCAGCAGCTTAGGGCTAGCGGGGGACAATGAGCAGTTCTTC
TRBV6-5,NA,TRBJ2-4,NA,CASSSRSAPNIQYF,TGTGCCAGCAGTTCCCGATCAGCCCCAAACATTCAGTACTTC
TRBV29-1,NA,TRBJ1-1,few,CSVVLRMNTEAFF,TGCAGCGTTGTTCTTAGAATGAACACTGAAGCTTTCTTT
TRBV29-1,NA,TRBJ1-1,NA,CSVGQTGTEAFF,TGCAGCGTTGGCCAAACAGGGACTGAAGCTTTCTTT
TRBV6-5,NA,TRBJ1-5,NA,CASSYSSPRANQPQHF,TGTGCCAGCAGTTACTCGTCCCCGCGGGCCAATCAGCCCCAGCATTTT
TRBV2,NA,TRBJ2-3,NA,CASTLLSTDTQYF,TGTGCCAGCACACTATTAAGCACAGATACGCAGTATTTT
TRBV30,NA,TRBJ1-5,NA,CAWSADKNQPQHF,TGTGCCTGGAGTGCGGACAAAAATCAGCCCCAGCATTTT
TRBV27,NA,TRBJ1-5,NA,CASSPDSINQPQHF,TGTGCCAGCAGTCCAGACAGTATCAATCAGCCCCAGCATTTT
TRBV7-8,TRBD1,TRBJ1-2,NA,CASSLGETGGGGYTF,TGTGCCAGCAGCTTAGGTGAAACAGGGGGTGGTGGCTACACCTTC
TRBV7-9,NA,TRBJ1-2,once,CASSRVGGTNSGYTF,TGTGCCAGCAGCCGCGTAGGAGGCACCAACAGCGGCTACACCTTC
TRBV30,NA,TRBJ1-5,NA,CAWSKTSSNQPQHF,TGTGCCTGGAGCAAGACCAGTAGCAATCAGCCCCAGCATTTT
TRBV14,NA,TRBJ1-2,NA,CASSRTGFEYGYTF,TGTGCCAGCAGCCGAACAGGGTTTGAGTATGGCTACACCTTC
TRBV15,NA,TRBJ1-3,once,CATSRDPHSRQASGNTIYF,TGTGCCACCAGCAGAGATCCCCATTCAAGACAGGCCTCTGGAAACACCATATATTTT
TRBV9,NA,TRBJ1-2,NA,CASSDSPATDGYTF,TGTGCCAGCAGCGATTCTCCGGCAACCGACGGCTACACCTTC
TRBV4-3,NA,TRBJ1-1,NA,CASSQDRRTEAFF,TGCGCCAGCAGCCAGGACAGAAGAACTGAAGCTTTCTTT
TRBV7-2,NA,TRBJ2-7,NA,CASSPRGASYEQYF,TGTGCCAGCAGCCCCAGGGGCGCCTCCTACGAGCAGTACTTC
TRBV30,NA,TRBJ1-5,NA,CAWSVLDSNQPQHF,TGTGCCTGGAGTGTACTTGATAGCAATCAGCCCCAGCATTTT
TRBV15,NA,TRBJ2-5,NA,CATGTGAGYQVTQYF,TGTGCCACCGGAACAGGGGCGGGATACCAAGTGACCCAGTACTTC
TRBV10-3,TRBD2,TRBJ2-7,few,CAISEPWGGSYEQYF,TGTGCCATCAGTGAGCCTTGGGGGGGGTCCTACGAGCAGTACTTC
TRBV28,TRBD1,TRBJ2-2,few,CASRGFGLPRQGRGTGELFF,TGTGCCAGCAGGGGATTCGGCTTACCCCGACAGGGACGGGGCACCGGGGAGCTGTTTTTT
TRBV9,TRBD2,TRBJ2-3,NA,CASSGSGAFTDTQYF,TGTGCCAGCAGCGGTAGCGGGGCTTTCACAGATACGCAGTATTTT
TRBV9,TRBD1,TRBJ1-2,NA,CASSVVRDSAYGYTF,TGTGCCAGCAGCGTAGTTAGGGACAGCGCTTATGGCTACACCTTC
TRBV28,NA,TRBJ2-5,NA,CASRHPGPRPETQYF,TGTGCCAGCAGACATCCGGGACCCCGGCCAGAGACCCAGTACTTC
TRBV7-9,NA,TRBJ2-6,NA,CASSLPSRYNVLTF,TGTGCCAGCAGCTTACCTTCTCGCTACAACGTCCTGACTTTC
TRBV7-2,NA,TRBJ2-3,NA,CASSLALLTTGLTQYF,TGTGCCAGCAGCTTAGCCCTTCTAACGACAGGCCTTACGCAGTATTTT
TRBV6-1,NA,TRBJ2-7,NA,CASSEAARTYEQYF,TGTGCCAGCAGTGAAGCCGCGCGGACCTACGAGCAGTACTTC
TRBV29-1,NA,TRBJ1-2,NA,CSASDSNYGYTF,TGCAGCGCATCGGACAGTAACTATGGCTACACCTTC
TRBV7-6,TRBD2,TRBJ2-3,NA,CASSYPSGEPHTQYF,TGTGCCAGCAGCTATCCTAGCGGGGAGCCTCATACGCAGTATTTT
TRBV29-1,TRBD1,TRBJ1-5,NA,CSVGSGTGQNQPQHF,TGCAGCGTTGGATCCGGGACAGGGCAGAATCAGCCCCAGCATTTT
TRBV2,NA,TRBJ2-7,NA,CASSERGGRGEQYF,TGTGCCAGCAGTGAAAGGGGGGGACGGGGCGAGCAGTACTTC
TRBV7-2,NA,TRBJ1-6,NA,CASSAQGNSPLHF,TGTGCCAGCAGCGCGCAGGGTAATTCACCCCTCCACTTT
TRBV6-6,NA,TRBJ2-2,NA,CASSYMNTGELFF,TGTGCCAGCAGTTACATGAACACCGGGGAGCTGTTTTTT
TRBV5-1,TRBD1,TRBJ1-2,NA,CASSPWTGGGGYTF,TGCGCCAGCAGCCCCTGGACAGGGGGAGGGGGCTACACCTTC